A single sample gave rise to the 7 T cell receptor beta chains below, sequenced in a study of CD8 T cells in ankylosing spondylitis. One entry per CDR3 protein results from TCRdb running MiXCR on the 5' RACE reads. The sample carries roughly 180,000 distinct CDR3 sequences, around 8.9% recorded once. The specimen was blood, either unsorted or a sorted T cell fraction (not recorded which). These receptor sequences come from a female donor with ankylosing spondylitis or in good health (not recorded which).

The chain employs TRBV24-1 and TRBJ2-1; 9 bases align to TRBD2. Germline CDR1 KGHDR, CDR2 SFDVKD. V lost 9 bases to trimming and J lost 7 bases; unmatched junction nucleotides: 9. The CDR3 has 14 residues. The CDR3 loop reads CATCSGRGLNEQFF. CDR3 DNA: TGTGCCACCTGTAGCGGGAGAGGACTGAATGAGCAGTTCTTC.

In this sample, this clonotype turned up a few times. The chain recombines TRBV4-3 with TRBJ2-3, with TRBD2 matching 11 bases. Germline values: CDR1 LGHNA, CDR2 YSLEER. V trimming: 0 bases; J trimming: 4 bases; junction bases outside the gene matches: 3. This CDR3 contains 16 residues. The CDR3 sequence is CASSQETSGKPDTQYF. The CDR3 nucleotides read TGCGCCAGCAGCCAAGAGACTAGCGGGAAGCCAGATACGCAGTATTTT.

This clonotype has a handful of counts. The chain uses TRBV6-2 or TRBV6-3 and TRBJ2-7, with 7 bases lining up with TRBD1. V dropped 5 bases and J dropped 0; count of bases not matched to a gene: 7. The germline V gene encodes CDR1 MNHEY and CDR2 SVGEGT. This CDR3 comprises 15 residues. CDR3 loop: CASSPRDSNSYEQYF. DNA for the CDR3: TGTGCCAGCAGTCCTAGGGACAGCAACTCCTACGAGCAGTACTTC.

This clonotype was detected only a few times. V and J are TRBV7-2 and TRBJ2-1; possibly TRBD2 for D (6 bases). Germline CDR1 and CDR2: SGHTA and FQGNSA. Trimming left V 0 bases short and J 2 bases short, with 17 bases between. This CDR3 region has 18 residues. CDR3: CASSLASAGALTYNEQFF. The CDR3 bases are TGTGCCAGCAGCTTAGCGTCAGCGGGTGCTCTCACCTACAATGAGCAGTTCTTC.

This clonotype came up many times. CDR3 DNA: TGCAGTGCTAGAGATCGACTAGCGGACAATGAGCAGTTCTTC. It codes for CSARDRLADNEQFF. The V and J genes are TRBV20-1 and TRBJ2-1; TRBD2 matches 9 bases. V gave up 0 bases and J gave up 5 bases; unmatched junction bases: 2. The CDR3 has 14 amino acids. Germline V gives CDR1 DFQATT, CDR2 SNEGSKA (reference sequence).

This clonotype was observed a handful of times. This chain uses TRBV7-9 with TRBJ2-5, with a possible D match to TRBD2 (5 bases). Germline CDR1 SEHNR, CDR2 FQNEAQ (reference sequence). This CDR3 is 15 amino acids long. Trimming shortened V by 3 bases and J by 2 bases, and 13 bases separated the two germline ends. CDR3 loop: CASSFFGDGQETQYF. The CDR3, as DNA: TGTGCCAGCAGCTTTTTCGGGGATGGGCAAGAGACCCAGTACTTC.

This clonotype was observed a handful of times. This chain joins TRBV5-1 and TRBJ2-3; D gene uncertain. There are 13 residues in the CDR3. V lost 4 bases, J lost 2 bases, and 8 bases lay in between. Germline CDR1 SGHRS, CDR2 YFSETQ. CDR3 sequence: CASSQGSTDTQYF. The CDR3 region has the DNA TGCGCCAGCAGCCAAGGGTCCACAGATACGCAGTATTTT.